This T cell receptor (beta chain) was captured in a study of cytomegalovirus exposure and HLA in healthy donors. The CDR3 spans 13 residues. Germline assignment: CDR1 SGHTS and CDR2 YDEGEE. Trimming removed 0 bases from V and 3 bases from J, with 7 bases in between. Primers: 60 Vbeta forward and 13 Jbeta reverse. Here immunoSEQ multiplex PCR was the method, and the copy in TCRdb shows in-frame clones only, minus some. The sample consists of 100,000 to 150,000 clones, about 80% of them appearing once. Healthy individuals who donated bone marrow served as the donors. The V and J genes are TRBV5-8 and TRBJ2-7, with D perhaps TRBD1 (6 bases). The sequenced sample was PBMCs. This clonotype was sampled from a woman in her thirties or forties in good health and CMV-seropositive. The CDR3 sequence is CASSLDRDYEQYF. The CDR3 nucleotides read TGTGCCAGCAGCTTGGACAGGGACTACGAGCAGTACTTC.